The 30 T cell receptor beta chains given below trace back to one sample, sequenced in a study of T-cell memory formation after mild COVID-19. TCRdb re-called the 5' RACE reads with MiXCR, one entry per CDR3 protein. In the table there are 150,000 to 200,000 distinct CDR3 sequences, around 10% of which are singletons. Sequencing was done on a sample of PBMCs or a T cell subset sorted from them (not recorded which). All receptors derive from a man aged 18 to 35 who had mild COVID-19 (a few samples of this study predate the infection). Cell type and time point are not known.

V usage is TRBV19 and J usage is TRBJ1-6, with D unclear. V lost 2 bases and J lost 5, with 10 bases in between. CDR3 length: 15 amino acids. Germline V gene data show CDR1 as LNHDA and CDR2 as SQIVND (reference sequence). The CDR3 protein is CASSISARNNSPLHF. The CDR3 nucleotides read TGTGCCAGTAGTATATCGGCCCGAAATAATTCACCCCTCCACTTT.

In its sample, this clonotype was seen a few times. The chain carries TRBV11-3 and TRBJ1-1; possibly TRBD1 for D (5 bases). Germline V CDR1 and CDR2: SGHNT, YENEEA. V shed 5 bases and J shed 5 bases, with 12 bases lying between them. There are 13 residues in the CDR3. Here the CDR3 reads CASSLMGRTEAFF. CDR3 sequence (DNA): TGTGCCAGCAGCCTCATGGGGCGGACTGAAGCTTTCTTT.

This clonotype was seen at least ten times. This rearrangement joins TRBV30 to TRBJ1-1; a possible D gene is TRBD1 (5 bases). This CDR3 comprises 14 residues. CDR1 is GTSNPN, CDR2 SVGIG, per germline (reference sequence). The V and J ends lost 1 base and 10 bases respectively, with 19 bases between them. The DNA for the CDR3 is TGTGCCTGGAGTGGTCCTCCTAACAGGATTGGAGCTTTCTTT. The encoded protein is CAWSGPPNRIGAFF.

This clonotype was found a few times. This chain uses TRBV18 with TRBJ1-5, with D possibly matching TRBD1 (5 bases). The CDR3 has 15 residues. The V gene's germline CDR1 is KGHSH and CDR2 LQKENI. V lost 3 bases, J lost 1 base, and 10 bases lay in between. In DNA form, the CDR3 reads TGTGCCAGCTCACCGTCTGGGGGAAGCAATCAGCCCCAGCATTTT. Protein product: CASSPSGGSNQPQHF.

This clonotype was detected a few times. The chain employs TRBV7-2 and TRBJ1-6; 7 positions match TRBD1. Trimming cost V 6 bases and J 6 bases; bases outside gene matches: 14. Germline V lookup: CDR1 SGHTA, CDR2 FQGNSA. CDR3 size: 17 residues. CDR3 in DNA: TGTGCCAGCAGGCGTACAGGGGCCGCACTTCGTAATTCACCCCTCCACTTT. Amino acid sequence: CASRRTGAALRNSPLHF.

This clonotype was observed a few times. The chain is built from TRBV5-1 and TRBJ1-5; 9 bases line up with TRBD1. Germline-derived CDR1 and CDR2 are SGHRS and YFSETQ. The trim removed 4 bases at V and 6 bases at J, leaving 8 bases unmatched. This CDR3 spans 15 amino acids. The CDR3 DNA follows: TGCGCCAGCAGCCGACCCTGGACAGGGGCTCAGCCCCAGCATTTT. Its protein product is CASSRPWTGAQPQHF.

The V call is TRBV25-1, the J call TRBJ2-5; unclear D gene. The CDR3 is 13 residues long. V was clipped by 2 bases and J by 5 bases, with 9 bases between them. Germline V lookup: CDR1 MGHDK, CDR2 SYGVNS. CDR3: CASSEKGGETQYF. The CDR3 DNA sequence: TGTGCCAGCAGTGAAAAGGGTGGCGAGACCCAGTACTTC.

V usage is TRBV27 and J usage is TRBJ2-2; no definite D call. V dropped 0 bases and J dropped 10 bases, with 9 bases sitting between them. Germline V gene data show CDR1 as MNHEY and CDR2 as SMNVEV (reference sequence). The CDR3 runs to 13 residues. CDR3 loop: CASSLSGPLELFF. DNA for the CDR3: TGTGCCAGCAGTTTATCCGGGCCTTTGGAGCTGTTTTTT.

This clonotype has a handful of counts. The V call is TRBV6-5, the J call TRBJ1-1; D possibly corresponds to TRBD1 (5 bases). V gave up 1 base and J gave up 1 base, with 7 bases separating them. Germline lookup yields CDR1 MNHEY and CDR2 SVGAGI. The CDR3 totals 14 residues. Written as DNA, the CDR3 is TGTGCCAGCAGTTACTGGAGGGGGAACACTGAAGCTTTCTTT. Translated, it gives CASSYWRGNTEAFF.

The CDR3 DNA sequence: TGTGCCAGCAGCTTAGAGGCTAGCGGCTACAATGAGCAGTTCTTC. Its translation: CASSLEASGYNEQFF. The chain links TRBV7-9 to TRBJ2-1, with TRBD2 matching over 7 bases. Trimming removed 1 base from V and 3 bases from J; junction bases left unmatched: 3. Germline CDR1 is SEHNR and CDR2 is FQNEAQ (reference sequence). This CDR3 spans 15 amino acids.

The chain joins TRBV7-2 to TRBJ2-3; no firm D call. The CDR3 contains 11 residues. Germline loops: CDR1 SGHTA, CDR2 FQGNSA. The germline V and J ends were trimmed by 6 bases and 6 bases, with 7 bases remaining between them. CDR3 in DNA: TGTGCCAGCAGAATCGGGGATACGCAGTATTTT. Amino acids: CASRIGDTQYF.

This clonotype was found many times. The chain uses TRBV4-1 and TRBJ2-1; possible D gene TRBD2, 7 bases. V was trimmed by 3 bases and J by 12 bases, leaving 27 bases between them. The germline V gene has CDR1 MGHRA and CDR2 YSYEKL. CDR3 length: 17 residues. The CDR3 protein is CASSHEPTGSRGLGQFF. The DNA of the CDR3 is TGCGCCAGCAGCCACGAACCGACAGGATCGCGGGGGCTTGGGCAGTTCTTC.

This clonotype was counted a few times. CDR3 in amino acids: CASSQNQGGTEAFF. The DNA of the CDR3 is TGTGCCAGTAGTCAGAACCAGGGTGGAACTGAAGCTTTCTTT. The chain uses TRBV19 and TRBJ1-1, with TRBD1 as a possible D gene (5 bases). The V gene lost 5 bases and the J gene lost 5 bases, with 15 bases spanning the gap. The length of the CDR3 is 14 residues. Germline V CDR1 and CDR2: LNHDA, SQIVND (reference sequence).

This clonotype was observed at least ten times. The rearrangement joins TRBV5-1 to TRBJ2-2, with 8 bases identical to TRBD1. The V segment lost 6 bases and the J segment 1 base; nucleotides outside the gene matches: 2. CDR3 length: 14 amino acids. Germline V gene sequence: CDR1 SGHRS, CDR2 YFSETQ. DNA of the CDR3: TGCGCCAGCAACGGACAGGGGAACACCGGGGAGCTGTTTTTT. Its translation: CASNGQGNTGELFF.

This clonotype was recorded many times. This rearrangement joins TRBV7-2 to TRBJ2-3, with 8 positions matching TRBD2. Per the germline V gene, CDR1 is SGHTA and CDR2 is FQGNSA. This CDR3 is 15 amino acids long. V lost 2 bases, J lost 0 bases, and 1 base stayed unmatched. The CDR3 DNA sequence: TGTGCCAGCAGCTTACAGCGGGGGAGCACAGATACGCAGTATTTT. Protein sequence: CASSLQRGSTDTQYF.

There are many counts of this clonotype. The J gene is TRBJ2-1, the V gene TRBV4-2; D may be TRBD2 (6 bases). The CDR3 is 16 amino acids. V was cut by 0 bases and J by 2 bases, with 11 bases left in between. Germline-derived CDR1 and CDR2 are LGHNA and YNFKEQ. This chain's CDR3 is CASSQDSPGAYNEQFF. CDR3 DNA sequence: TGTGCCAGCAGCCAAGATTCCCCGGGAGCCTACAATGAGCAGTTCTTC.

This clonotype was picked up a small number of times. The chain employs TRBV7-6 and TRBJ1-4; D not resolved. The germline V gene encodes CDR1 SGHVS and CDR2 FNYEAQ. V was shortened by 7 bases and J by 8 bases, with 17 bases between the two germline ends. This CDR3 is built from 14 residues. CDR3 protein: CASTPFASSEKLFF. The CDR3 DNA reads TGTGCCAGCACCCCCTTTGCGTCATCCGAAAAACTGTTTTTT.

This clonotype was observed once. This rearrangement joins TRBV6-2 or TRBV6-3 to TRBJ1-2; TRBD1 matches 8 bases. V shed 6 bases, J shed 4 bases, and the junction held 10 bases outside the gene matches. This CDR3 contains 15 residues. Germline V lookup: CDR1 MNHEY, CDR2 SVGEGT. The CDR3 loop reads CASSKSPGGFYGYTF. The CDR3 DNA is TGTGCCAGCAGCAAATCCCCAGGGGGCTTCTATGGCTACACCTTC.

The rearrangement links TRBV19 to TRBJ2-3, with D possibly matching TRBD2 (5 bases). The CDR3 is 15 residues long. Germline V lookup: CDR1 LNHDA, CDR2 SQIVND (reference sequence). V was shortened by 3 bases and J by 1 base, with 11 bases between the two germline ends. The CDR3 loop reads CASSIGLARTDTQYF. In DNA, the CDR3 is TGTGCCAGTAGTATCGGACTCGCCCGCACAGATACGCAGTATTTT.

This clonotype was detected a few times. The gene calls are TRBV7-9 and TRBJ1-2; 7 bases agree with TRBD1. This CDR3 has 16 residues. With V trimmed by 5 bases and J by 7 bases, 16 bases remained unmatched. CDR1 is SEHNR and CDR2 is FQNEAQ in the germline V gene (reference sequence). The CDR3: CASSRTRGGGGVGYTF. The CDR3 DNA follows: TGTGCCAGCAGCCGAACTCGGGGAGGGGGCGGAGTTGGCTACACCTTC.

This clonotype was recorded a few times. The chain uses TRBV7-9 and TRBJ2-7; 11 bases match TRBD1. The CDR3 consists of 13 residues. CDR1 SEHNR and CDR2 FQNEAQ come from the germline V gene (reference sequence). J gave up 3 bases and V 7 bases, and 2 bases lay outside the gene matches. The CDR3 spells CASTGTGGYEQYF. The DNA for the CDR3 is TGTGCCAGCACCGGGACAGGGGGCTACGAGCAGTACTTC.

This clonotype was counted many times. The V and J genes are TRBV6-6 and TRBJ2-3; D uncertain. The CDR3 consists of 15 residues. In germline, CDR1 is MNHNY, CDR2 SVGAGI (reference sequence). V was clipped by 6 bases and J by 4 bases, with 17 bases between them. DNA for the CDR3: TGTGCCAGCAGCCAAGTCGGGCTGGGCTCAGATACGCAGTATTTT. Encoded protein: CASSQVGLGSDTQYF.

The rearrangement uses TRBV5-1 and TRBJ1-5, with 7 bases aligning to TRBD1. The CDR3 sequence is 14 residues long. V shed 4 bases, J shed 1 base, and the junction held 2 bases outside the gene matches. Germline V lookup: CDR1 SGHRS, CDR2 YFSETQ. CDR3 nucleotide sequence: TGCGCCAGCAGCCCGGGACAGAGCAATCAGCCCCAGCATTTT. Amino acids: CASSPGQSNQPQHF.

The chain links TRBV29-1 to TRBJ2-7, with D tentatively TRBD1 (6 bases). The CDR3 consists of 15 residues. Germline V CDR1 and CDR2: SQVTM, ANQGSEA. The germline V and J ends were trimmed by 4 bases and 1 base, with 17 bases remaining between them. This chain's CDR3 is CSVVSQGSTSYEQYF. The CDR3 nucleotides read TGCAGCGTTGTAAGCCAGGGGAGTACATCCTACGAGCAGTACTTC.

J is TRBJ1-5 and V is TRBV12-5; unclear D gene. Looked up from germline, CDR1 is LGHNT and CDR2 is FRNRAP. V lost 7 bases and J lost 3, with 16 bases in between. The CDR3 covers 15 residues. The CDR3 protein is CASDPWAGYNQPQHF. CDR3 nucleotide sequence: TGTGCTAGTGATCCGTGGGCAGGCTACAATCAGCCCCAGCATTTT.

This clonotype was detected only a few times. The chain is built from TRBV24-1 and TRBJ2-7; D may be TRBD1 or TRBD2 (5 bases each). V dropped 6 bases and J dropped 1 base, with 15 bases sitting between them. CDR3 size: 15 residues. Per germline, CDR1 KGHDR and CDR2 SFDVKD. CDR3 in amino acids: CATSSRDGTSYEQYV. DNA of the CDR3: TGTGCCACCAGTAGCCGTGATGGGACGTCCTACGAGCAGTACGTC.

The chain carries TRBV14 and TRBJ2-7; 10 nucleotides align to TRBD1. V lost 2 bases to trimming and J lost 3 bases; unmatched junction nucleotides: 7. Germline CDR1 SGHDN, CDR2 FVKESK. The CDR3 is made up of 16 amino acids. As DNA, the CDR3 is TGTGCCAGCAGCCAAATACCGGGACAGGGGAGCTACGAGCAGTACTTC. Its protein product is CASSQIPGQGSYEQYF.

This clonotype was detected a few times. This sequence joins TRBV3-1 and TRBJ2-5, with D perhaps given as TRBD1 or TRBD2 (5 bases each). The CDR3 is 14 residues long. Germline CDR1 LGHDT, CDR2 YNNKEL (reference sequence). The V end lost 5 bases, the J end lost 2 bases, and 12 bases lay between the germline ends. CDR3 sequence reads: CASSTSGAQETQYF. The CDR3 DNA follows: TGTGCCAGCAGCACCTCCGGGGCTCAAGAGACCCAGTACTTC.

Comments on this clonotype: Sequence at one end of the junction differs from germline and may be a read error. DNA of the CDR3: TGTGCCAGCAGTCCGACGGGAGGGAGCCGGGGTCGCTTC. This sequence encodes CASSPTGGSRGRF. The rearrangement links TRBV12-3 or TRBV12-4 to TRBJ1-2; D remains ambiguous. This CDR3 is 13 amino acids long.

V and J are TRBV18 and TRBJ1-5; D is possibly TRBD1 (5 bases). The CDR3 runs 13 residues. The V gene lost 3 bases and the J gene lost 11 bases, with 14 bases spanning the gap. CDR1 is KGHSH, CDR2 LQKENI, per germline. The CDR3 DNA sequence: TGTGCCAGCTCACCCCGCGGGCCAGGGTCCCAGCATTTT. Residues: CASSPRGPGSQHF.